This T cell receptor (beta chain) was identified during a study of shared clonotypes between healthy human individuals. Background on the study: A couple of female and three male donors aged 18 to 49 were enrolled.

TCRdb's table, derived via immunoSEQ multiplex PCR, lists solely in-frame clones and lacks some. The sample yields 2 million to 2.5 million clones, 80% to 95% seen once. Turning to this clone: Its antigen is still unknown.

Overall study findings and caveats: Sampling covered nothing but blood. Tissue TCR repertoires likely differ from those found in blood.

The germline CDR1 and CDR2 sequences are MDHEN and SYDVKM. V shed 5 bases, J shed 6 bases, and the junction held 9 bases outside the gene matches. This CDR3 is built from 15 residues. The sample comprised naive CD4+ T cells from PBMCs. Subset of the sample: CD45RA+ positively selected. The chain uses TRBV28 and TRBJ2-1; 8 bases map to TRBD2. The TCR comes from a man between 18 and 29 years old in good health. Some clones in this sample may be carry-over from other donors' samples. CDR3 sequence (DNA): TGTGCCAGCAGTCCCGGGGGACTAGGGTCCAATGAGCAGTTCTTC. As protein: CASSPGGLGSNEQFF.